The 7 T cell receptor beta chains in this list originate from one sample, sequenced in a study of T cell repertoires in cytomegalovirus infection. TCRdb independently ran MiXCR on the reads; one entry per CDR3 protein. This sample has over 200,000 distinct CDR3 sequences; about an eighth occur once, and the top ten carry 7% to 9.5%. The sample was PBMCs. The source of these receptors is a human donor in good health (CMV status not recorded). Some clones in this sample may be carry-over from other donors' samples.

This clonotype was seen repeatedly, ten times or more. The chain carries TRBV7-3 and TRBJ2-1, with a tentative D call TRBD2 (5 bases). The CDR3 is 16 amino acids. V lost 2 bases, J lost 4 bases, and 15 bases lay in between. Germline CDR1 and CDR2: SGHTA and FQGTGA. The DNA of the CDR3 is TGTGCCAGCAGCTTATTGCCGGGAACCTTATACAATGAGCAGTTCTTC. It codes for CASSLLPGTLYNEQFF.

This clonotype has a count of ten or more. The chain combines TRBV4-2 with TRBJ2-1; 11 bases line up with TRBD1. The CDR3 length is 16 residues. V lost 0 bases and J lost 6; bases outside the gene matches: 4. Per germline, CDR1 LGHNA and CDR2 YNFKEQ. CDR3 in amino acids: CASSQDPGTGGNEQFF. The CDR3 nucleotides read TGTGCCAGCAGCCAAGATCCCGGGACAGGGGGCAATGAGCAGTTCTTC.

In this sample, this clonotype turned up a few times. V and J are TRBV20-1 and TRBJ2-1; 10 positions match TRBD2. V lost 4 bases, J lost 3 bases, and 6 bases stayed unmatched. This CDR3 region has 15 residues. From germline, CDR1 is DFQATT and CDR2 SNEGSKA (reference sequence). The CDR3: CSAIPTSGVYNEQFF. DNA of the CDR3: TGCAGTGCTATACCAACTAGCGGGGTCTACAATGAGCAGTTCTTC.

J is TRBJ2-2 and V is TRBV12-3 or TRBV12-4; TRBD1 matches 8 bases. V was pared by 10 bases and J by 1 base, with 11 bases of the junction left unmatched. This CDR3 has 16 residues. As DNA, the CDR3 is TGTGCCACCAGGGGAATGGACAGGGTGAACACCGGGGAGCTGTTTTTT. Amino acids: CATRGMDRVNTGELFF.

V is TRBV7-9 and J is TRBJ2-7; D remains unclear. Germline CDR1 is SEHNR and CDR2 is FQNEAQ (reference sequence). CDR3 length equals 13 residues. Trimming pared 6 bases from V and 3 bases from J, leaving 12 bases between. The CDR3 here is CASSPTPIYEQYF. In nucleotides, the CDR3 is TGTGCCAGCAGTCCGACCCCCATCTACGAGCAGTACTTC.

This clonotype was found many times. The chain links TRBV11-1 to TRBJ2-1, with D possibly being TRBD1 or TRBD2 (6 bases each). Germline V gene data show CDR1 as SGHAT and CDR2 as FQDESV (reference sequence). V was clipped by 7 bases and J by 5 bases, with 18 bases between them. The CDR3 runs 15 residues. For the CDR3, the DNA is TGTGCCAGCAACCGAGGCAGGGGCGGGAACAATGAGCAGTTCTTC. This codes for CASNRGRGGNNEQFF.

This clonotype appeared many times. The rearrangement joins TRBV7-4 to TRBJ1-4, with D uncertain. The CDR3 loop spans 16 amino acids. CDR1 SGHVT and CDR2 SQSDAQ come from the germline V gene. The V and J ends lost 11 bases and 0 bases respectively, with 19 bases between them. The CDR3 DNA is TGTGCCGGACCGGTAAAAGGATCGGCAACTAATGAAAAACTGTTTTTT. Its protein product is CAGPVKGSATNEKLFF.